This T cell receptor (beta chain) was recorded in a study of OX40 agonist ivuxolimab in advanced cancers. Looked up from germline, CDR1 is SGHAT and CDR2 is FQNNGV. The CDR3 contains 19 residues. V dropped 11 bases and J dropped 0; count of bases not matched to a gene: 18. Generated by immunoSEQ multiplex PCR, the TCRdb table keeps only in-frame clones and is missing some. Among roughly 50,000 clones listed, about 89% were seen once. The sequence was obtained from an adult with an advanced solid tumor such as melanoma, head and neck, liver or kidney cancer. The chain is built from TRBV11-2 and TRBJ2-6; TRBD1 aligns across 8 bases. The sample consisted of CD4+ or CD8+ T cells sorted from blood, taken in a trial of the OX40 agonist ivuxolimab. The CDR3 protein is CACRTVGTGSFSGANVLTF. The CDR3 DNA reads as TGTGCCTGCCGAACGGTGGGGACAGGATCTTTCTCTGGGGCCAACGTCCTGACTTTC.